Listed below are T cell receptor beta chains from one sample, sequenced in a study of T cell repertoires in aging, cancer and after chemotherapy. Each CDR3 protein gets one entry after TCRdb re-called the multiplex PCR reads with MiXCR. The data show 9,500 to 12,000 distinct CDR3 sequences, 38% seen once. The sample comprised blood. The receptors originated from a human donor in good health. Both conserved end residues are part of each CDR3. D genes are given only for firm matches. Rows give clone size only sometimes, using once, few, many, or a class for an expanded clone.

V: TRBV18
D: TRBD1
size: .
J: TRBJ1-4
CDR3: CASSPRQGSRETPRRKLFF
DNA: TGTGCCAGCTCACCGCGACAGGGATCCCGAGAAACACCCCGACGAAAACTGTTTTTT

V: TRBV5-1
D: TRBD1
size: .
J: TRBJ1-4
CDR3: CASSRQGNEKLFF
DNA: TGCGCCAGCAGCCGACAGGGGAATGAAAAACTGTTTTTT

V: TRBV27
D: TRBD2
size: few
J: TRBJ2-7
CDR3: CASREAGTSEQYF
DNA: TGTGCCAGCAGGGAAGCCGGGACTAGCGAACAGTACTTC

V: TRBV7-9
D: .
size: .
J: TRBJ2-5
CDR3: CASSNRPGEETQYF
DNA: TGTGCCAGCAGCAATCGGCCCGGAGAGGAGACCCAGTACTTC

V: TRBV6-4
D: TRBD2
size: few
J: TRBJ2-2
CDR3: CASSEAGNTGELFF
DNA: TGTGCCAGCAGTGAAGCGGGAAACACCGGGGAGCTGTTTTTT

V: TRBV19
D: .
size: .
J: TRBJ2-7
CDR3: CASSPSGGDEQYF
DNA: TGTGCCAGTAGTCCTTCCGGCGGGGACGAGCAGTACTTC

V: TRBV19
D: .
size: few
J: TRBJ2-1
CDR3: CASSINGVRNEQFF
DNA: TGTGCCAGTAGTATAAATGGGGTGCGGAATGAGCAGTTCTTC

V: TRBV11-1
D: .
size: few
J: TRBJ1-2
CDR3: CASSLGGGYGYTF
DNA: TGTGCCAGCAGCTTAGGAGGCGGCTATGGCTACACCTTC

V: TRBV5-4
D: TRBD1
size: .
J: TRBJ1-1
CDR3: CASSADRGLTEAFF
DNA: TGTGCCAGCAGCGCGGACAGGGGGCTCACTGAAGCTTTCTTT

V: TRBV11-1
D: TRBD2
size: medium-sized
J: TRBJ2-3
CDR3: CASSKREVGTDTQYF
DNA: TGTGCCAGCAGCAAGCGGGAGGTGGGCACAGATACGCAGTATTTT

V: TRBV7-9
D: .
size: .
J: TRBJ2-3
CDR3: CASSLVWDTQYF
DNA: TGTGCCAGCAGCTTAGTTTGGGATACGCAGTATTTT

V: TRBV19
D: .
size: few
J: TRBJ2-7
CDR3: CASSITGAGAAYEQYF
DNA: TGTGCCAGTAGTATAACGGGGGCGGGTGCGGCCTACGAGCAGTACTTC

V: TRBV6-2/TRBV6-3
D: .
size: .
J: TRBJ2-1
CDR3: CASSRSAGTSGQFF
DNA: TGTGCCAGCAGTCGATCCGCTGGGACATCCGGGCAGTTCTTC

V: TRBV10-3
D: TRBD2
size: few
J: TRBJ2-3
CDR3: CAPPTPTSGEGADTQYF
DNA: TGTGCCCCCCCCACCCCGACTAGCGGGGAGGGGGCAGATACGCAGTATTTT

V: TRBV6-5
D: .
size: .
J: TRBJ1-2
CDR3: CASSLGQASLSGYTF
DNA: TGTGCCAGCAGCTTAGGGCAGGCCTCCTTGAGTGGCTACACCTTC

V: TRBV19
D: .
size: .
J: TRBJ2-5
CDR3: CASSSRWGGRQETQYF
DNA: TGTGCCAGTAGCTCGCGCTGGGGGGGCCGACAGGAGACCCAGTACTTC

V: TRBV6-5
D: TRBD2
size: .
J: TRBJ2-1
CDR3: CASSYVSRWGERGNEQFF
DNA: TGTGCCAGCAGTTACGTGTCGCGCTGGGGGGAGCGGGGAAATGAGCAGTTCTTC

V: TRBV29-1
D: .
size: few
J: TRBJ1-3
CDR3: CSVAPQGFGNTIYF
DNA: TGCAGCGTCGCACCCCAGGGATTCGGAAACACCATATATTTT

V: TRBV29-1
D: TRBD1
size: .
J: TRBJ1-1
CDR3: CSVRDRLNTEAFF
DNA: TGCAGCGTTCGGGACAGGCTAAACACTGAAGCTTTCTTT

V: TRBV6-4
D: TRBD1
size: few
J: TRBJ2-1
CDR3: CASSDSGTGGVDEQFF
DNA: TGTGCCAGCAGTGACTCTGGGACAGGGGGTGTCGATGAGCAGTTCTTC

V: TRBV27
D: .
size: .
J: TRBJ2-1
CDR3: CASKKSLNNEQFF
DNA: TGTGCCAGCAAAAAGTCTCTTAACAATGAGCAGTTCTTC

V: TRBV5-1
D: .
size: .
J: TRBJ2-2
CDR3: CASSSLQYTGELFF
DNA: TGCGCCAGCAGCTCCTTGCAGTACACCGGGGAGCTGTTTTTT

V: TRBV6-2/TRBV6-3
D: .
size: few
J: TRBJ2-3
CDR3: CASSYSLGEAADTQYF
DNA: TGTGCCAGCAGTTACTCGTTGGGGGAGGCGGCAGATACGCAGTATTTT

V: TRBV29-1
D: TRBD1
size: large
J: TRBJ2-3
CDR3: CSGTTGVTDTQYF
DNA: TGCAGCGGTACGACAGGGGTCACAGATACGCAGTATTTT

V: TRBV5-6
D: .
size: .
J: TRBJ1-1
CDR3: CASSRRTERNTEAFF
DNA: TGTGCCAGCAGCCGAAGGACAGAGAGGAACACTGAAGCTTTCTTT

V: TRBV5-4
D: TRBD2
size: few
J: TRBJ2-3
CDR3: CASSLGGLAGGGTDTQYF
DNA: TGTGCCAGCAGCTTGGGGGGCCTAGCGGGAGGGGGGACAGATACGCAGTATTTT

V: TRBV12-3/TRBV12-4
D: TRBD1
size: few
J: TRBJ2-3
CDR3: CASGDRAAGTQYF
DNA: TGTGCCAGTGGGGACAGGGCGGCTGGTACGCAGTATTTT

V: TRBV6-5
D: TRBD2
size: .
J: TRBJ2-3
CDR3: CASSYAGGTDTQYF
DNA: TGTGCCAGCAGTTATGCGGGAGGCACAGATACGCAGTATTTT